This record concerns one TCR beta chain sequence. Its antigen remains undetermined. Within one base of it there is no much larger clone, and no base qualities were kept. The immunoSEQ Assay, a bias-controlled multiplex PCR, was used to amplify TCRbeta CDR3 regions from genomic DNA. As for how the authors treated the data: Within the assay, amplification of reference gene primers was used to estimate how many nucleated cells each sample contained. Sequence reads were collapsed and filtered to measure the absolute abundance of every unique TCRbeta CDR3 rearrangement. For each sample, productive Simpson clonality was calculated as the square root of Simpson's diversity index over productive rearrangements. TCRdb mirrors the immuneACCESS table, restricted to in-frame sequences. Some clones are absent from its copies; in checked studies, under half trace to an unresolved V gene, and the reason for the others is unknown. The V and J calls and clone size come from that table; D and trimming were worked out from the DNA. The sample table lists over 130,000 clones, roughly 76% of them with a count of one. The top ten hold about 8.4% of the sample.

Whole blood was collected in K2EDTA tubes by collaborating institutions according to the institutions' own protocols. For TCRbeta analysis, collaborators shipped samples as frozen whole blood, isolated PBMCs, or DNA extracted from either of those sample types. The data were taken from a study of blood T cell repertoires in COVID-19 (dated by TCRdb to the early 2020s). In terms of the full investigation: Samples from collaborators originated in the United States, Italy and Spain and spanned both the acute and convalescent phases of COVID-19. Where available, HLA class I and class II types were obtained from metadata supplied by the sample provider rather than from assay-based typing. A de-identified subject ID, COVID-19 status, age in years and sex were almost always included in the sample metadata. The repertoires were released in a freely available public database meant as a resource for research on the immune response to SARS-CoV-2. Samples were obtained from the ongoing ImmuneRACE study (first 160 participants) and from some 1,300 subjects provided by 6 global collaborators. The material from the prospective study consisted of cDNA or gDNA derived from T cells, B-cell-depleted T cells, or PBMCs. The dataset comprised deeply sampled blood TCRbeta repertoires from subjects exposed to, actively infected with, or recovered from COVID-19. Results the study describes overall, beyond this receptor: The quantity of clinical and demographic metadata differed by source and by participant and was supplied without curation.

CDR3 length: 14 amino acids, cysteine to phenylalanine. The DNA shown is the 42-base CDR3, in frame from base 1. The V end loses 4 bases and the J end loses 0 bases, and a stretch of 4 bases separates them. Per the germline V gene, SGHDN is the CDR1 and FVKESK is the CDR2. The material sequenced was peripheral blood. The receptor was derived from a woman between 50 and 59 years old with active or convalescent COVID-19. This receptor chain uses TRBV14 and TRBJ1-6, with the D gene call left open. At the DNA level, the sequence is TGTGCCAGCAGCCCGTTCTCCTATAATTCACCCCTCCACTTT. The translation is CASSPFSYNSPLHF.